This is a list of T cell receptor beta chains from one sample in a study of T cell repertoires in cytomegalovirus infection. TCRdb re-analysed the reads in MiXCR, keeping a single row per CDR3 protein. The sample carries roughly 990,000 distinct CDR3 sequences, less than 40% recorded once. For these TCRs, the target antigens are not known. This sample comprised cultured CD8+ T cells from PBMCs, obtained from culture after CMV antigen stimulation. Receptor source: a human donor in good health (CMV status not recorded). Some clones in this sample may be carry-over from other donors' samples. Both conserved end residues are part of each CDR3. Fields, in order: V gene, D gene, clone size, CDR3 length, J gene, CDR3 DNA, CDR3 protein. The D gene is left open where the match is weak. For some rows the clone size is stated as once, few or many, or as a class when expanded; others skip it.

v_gene: TRBV12-3/TRBV12-4; d_gene: .; abundance: .; len: 15; j_gene: TRBJ2-2; CDR3nt: TGTGCCAGCAGCCAGGGTATGTCGAACACCGGGGAGCTGTTTTTT; CDR3aa: CASSQGMSNTGELFF
v_gene: TRBV4-3; d_gene: .; abundance: .; len: 15; j_gene: TRBJ1-1; CDR3nt: TGCGCCAGCAGCCCCGGGTTCGGTGGAAACACTGAAGCTTTCTTT; CDR3aa: CASSPGFGGNTEAFF
v_gene: TRBV6-2/TRBV6-3; d_gene: .; abundance: many; len: 13; j_gene: TRBJ2-3; CDR3nt: TGTGCCAGCAACGCCCCGGTTCACGATACGCAGTATTTT; CDR3aa: CASNAPVHDTQYF
v_gene: TRBV20-1; d_gene: .; abundance: .; len: 15; j_gene: TRBJ1-5; CDR3nt: TGCAGTGCTAGTAGTTGGCAATATAGCAATCAGCCCCAGCATTTT; CDR3aa: CSASSWQYSNQPQHF
v_gene: TRBV27; d_gene: .; abundance: .; len: 13; j_gene: TRBJ2-7; CDR3nt: TGTGCCAGCAGTCTTATCAGGGACGACGAGCAGTACTTC; CDR3aa: CASSLIRDDEQYF
v_gene: TRBV27; d_gene: .; abundance: few; len: 15; j_gene: TRBJ1-1; CDR3nt: TGTGCCAGCAGTACCCGTATAGGGAGATACACTGAAGCTTTCTTT; CDR3aa: CASSTRIGRYTEAFF
v_gene: TRBV27; d_gene: TRBD1; abundance: .; len: 18; j_gene: TRBJ2-2; CDR3nt: TGTGCCAGCAGCCCTACCGACAGGGTGGGATTTGTAACCGGGGAGCTGTTTTTT; CDR3aa: CASSPTDRVGFVTGELFF
v_gene: TRBV19; d_gene: .; abundance: .; len: 14; j_gene: TRBJ1-3; CDR3nt: TGTGTCAGTAGTATCGGGAGCTCTGGAAACACCATATATTTT; CDR3aa: CVSSIGSSGNTIYF
v_gene: TRBV7-9; d_gene: .; abundance: .; len: 14; j_gene: TRBJ1-5; CDR3nt: TGTGCCAACAGCCCCCCCGGTCACAATCAGCCCCAGCATTTT; CDR3aa: CANSPPGHNQPQHF
v_gene: TRBV20-1; d_gene: TRBD2; abundance: .; len: 17; j_gene: TRBJ2-5; CDR3nt: TGCAGTGCTCCGTTACTCGTCGGGGGGGCAACGGGGGAGACCCAGTACTTC; CDR3aa: CSAPLLVGGATGETQYF
v_gene: TRBV4-1; d_gene: .; abundance: .; len: 16; j_gene: TRBJ1-4; CDR3nt: TGTGCCAGCAGCCAAGATCCCCCAGGGGCCGGCGAAAAACTGTTTTTT; CDR3aa: CASSQDPPGAGEKLFF